The 21 T cell receptor beta chains in this list originate from one sample, sequenced in a study of radiation and T cells in renal cell carcinoma. Documented time point: blood 4 weeks post-SBRT, at nephrectomy. Treatment denoted: 15 Gy SBRT to primary tumor, nephrectomy 4 weeks later. Here immunoSEQ multiplex PCR was the method, and the copy in TCRdb shows in-frame clones only, minus some. The data contain approximately 170,000 clones, around 89% of them singletons. The sample was blood, taken from a patient whose treatment included radiotherapy and nephrectomy. These receptors originate from a woman in her forties or fifties with renal cell carcinoma.

The rearrangement uses TRBV6-1 and TRBJ1-6; weak D call: TRBD1 (6 bases). The CDR3 loop spans 14 amino acids. Trimming stripped 3 bases from V and 10 bases from J, with 13 bases between. Germline-derived CDR1 and CDR2 are MNHNS and SASEGT. CDR3 residues: CASSETRGRSPLHF. CDR3 bases: TGTGCCAGCAGTGAGACCAGGGGACGCTCACCCCTCCACTTT.

The rearrangement uses TRBV5-1 and TRBJ2-2; D not resolved. The V end lost 0 bases, the J end lost 7 bases, and 10 bases lay between the germline ends. CDR1 SGHRS and CDR2 YFSETQ come from the germline V gene. CDR3 length: 14 residues. The CDR3 nucleotides read TGCGCCAGCAGCTTGGACAGCACCGTCGGGGAGCTGTTTTTT. It translates to CASSLDSTVGELFF. Using reference TRBV5-1 and TRBJ2-2 for the parts outside the CDR3, the full variable domain is KAGVTQTPRYLIKTRGQQVTLSCSPISGHRSVSWYQQTPGQGLQFLFEYFSETQRNKGNFPGRFSGRQFSNSRSEMNVSTLELGDSALYLCASSLDSTVGELFFGEGSRLTVL.

The chain has TRBV5-1 and TRBJ2-1; D is unclear. V shed 0 bases and J shed 8 bases, with 15 bases lying between them. This CDR3 spans 15 amino acids. Germline V gives CDR1 SGHRS, CDR2 YFSETQ. This CDR3 reads CASSLALTGGHEQFF. CDR3 nucleotides: TGCGCCAGCAGCTTGGCTTTAACGGGCGGCCATGAGCAGTTCTTC.

This chain links TRBV21-1 with TRBJ2-1. TRBV21-1 is recorded as a pseudogene. The CDR3 is 15 residues long. CDR3 loop: CASSKAVFPRNEQFF. The CDR3 DNA is TGTGCCAGCAGCAAAGCGGTATTCCCCCGCAATGAGCAGTTCTTC.

The rearrangement joins TRBV2 to TRBJ1-5; TRBD1 aligns across 9 bases. Germline V gene lookup returns CDR1 SNHLY and CDR2 FYNNEI. The CDR3 runs 17 residues. J lost 4 bases, V lost 8 bases, and 15 bases had no gene match. CDR3 in amino acids: CASGGTGFYPRNQPQHF. The CDR3 bases are TGTGCCAGCGGCGGGACAGGGTTTTACCCACGAAATCAGCCCCAGCATTTT.

This clone appeared once. This chain joins TRBV7-8 and TRBJ2-7, with D perhaps matching TRBD1 (5 bases). The CDR3 length is 15 residues. V was pared by 5 bases and J by 5 bases, with 19 bases between. Germline V lookup: CDR1 SGHVS, CDR2 FQNEAQ. The CDR3 is CASSGERTRLDEQYF. Here the CDR3 DNA reads TGTGCCAGCAGCGGGGAACGGACAAGGTTGGACGAGCAGTACTTC.

The chain joins TRBV4-3 to TRBJ2-5, with TRBD1 identical over 7 bases. With V trimmed by 4 bases and J by 5 bases, 7 bases remained unmatched. The CDR3 totals 14 residues. Germline V gene sequence: CDR1 LGHNA, CDR2 YSLEER. In DNA form, the CDR3 reads TGCGCCAGCAGCCTCGACAGGGTCCTCGAGACCCAGTACTTC. Translated, it gives CASSLDRVLETQYF.

The rearrangement joins TRBV6-1 to TRBJ1-1; no clear D. V was cut by 5 bases and J by 0 bases, with 10 bases left in between. Germline V CDR1 and CDR2: MNHNS, SASEGT. The CDR3 covers 14 residues. CDR3 DNA sequence: TGTGCCAGCAGTCCCACATACATGAACACTGAAGCTTTCTTT. It encodes CASSPTYMNTEAFF.

This chain uses TRBV19 with TRBJ1-5, with 8 bases identical to TRBD1. The germline CDR1 and CDR2 sequences are LNHDA and SQIVND (reference sequence). CDR3 length equals 13 residues. Trimming removed 6 bases from V and 6 bases from J; junction bases left unmatched: 4. CDR3 DNA sequence: TGTGCCAGTAGGGACAGGGAGGGTCAGCCCCAGCATTTT. Translation gives CASRDREGQPQHF.

V and J are TRBV5-1 and TRBJ2-3; D may be TRBD1 or TRBD2 (6 bases each). Trimming left V 1 base short and J 2 bases short, with 11 bases between. CDR3 length: 15 residues. Germline V gene lookup returns CDR1 SGHRS and CDR2 YFSETQ. CDR3 amino acids: CASSLFGGPTDTQYF. CDR3 DNA sequence: TGCGCCAGCAGCTTGTTCGGGGGCCCCACAGATACGCAGTATTTT.

This clone was counted only a few times. CDR3 loop: CASSNAFTTETQYF. The CDR3 DNA sequence: TGTGCCAGCAGTAACGCATTTACGACTGAGACCCAGTACTTC. The chain combines TRBV6-5 with TRBJ2-5; D is unclear. The V end was cut by 5 bases, the J end by 5 bases, with 15 bases between. CDR1 is MNHEY, CDR2 SVGAGI, per germline. The length of the CDR3 is 14 residues.

The V and J genes are TRBV12-5 and TRBJ1-5; D remains ambiguous. The length of the CDR3 is 14 residues. V was pared by 5 bases and J by 8 bases, with 16 bases between. Germline lookup yields CDR1 LGHNT and CDR2 FRNRAP. The CDR3 DNA follows: TGTGCTAGTGGTACGGGAAACGGCGCGGAGCCCCAGCATTTT. It encodes CASGTGNGAEPQHF.

The V and J genes are TRBV5-6 and TRBJ2-7, with 14 positions matching TRBD2. This CDR3 has 18 amino acids. The junction had 17 bases not matched to a gene; V was cut back by 3 bases and J by 9 bases. The germline V gene encodes CDR1 SGHDT and CDR2 YYEEEE. The CDR3 bases are TGTGCCAGCAGCTGGGGACTAGCGGGGGTAAGGGCCCGCGGTGGGCAGTACTTC. Protein: CASSWGLAGVRARGGQYF.

V usage is TRBV5-6 and J usage is TRBJ2-6; 7 bases align to TRBD1. Trimming at V came to 0 bases and at J to 0 bases, leaving 0 bases not matched to a gene. CDR1 and CDR2 from the germline V gene are SGHDT and YYEEEE. This CDR3 spans 16 amino acids. The CDR3 reads CASSLAGGSGANVLTF. As DNA, the CDR3 is TGTGCCAGCAGCTTGGCAGGGGGCTCTGGGGCCAACGTCCTGACTTTC.

The rearrangement uses TRBV7-9 and TRBJ2-5; 8 bases match TRBD1. This CDR3 has 15 residues. Germline-derived CDR1 and CDR2 are SEHNR and FQNEAQ (reference sequence). The V segment lost 2 bases and the J segment 5 bases; nucleotides outside the gene matches: 7. In DNA, the CDR3 is TGTGCCAGCAGCTTACGGGACAGGTTTTGGGAGACCCAGTACTTC. Amino acid sequence: CASSLRDRFWETQYF. The complete variable domain, with remaining parts taken from reference TRBV7-9 and TRBJ2-5, reads DTGVSQNPRHKITKRGQNVTFRCDPISEHNRLYWYRQTLGQGPEFLTYFQNEAQLEKSRLLSDRFSAERPKGSFSTLEIQRTEQGDSAMYLCASSLRDRFWETQYFGPGTRLLVL.

The chain recombines TRBV11-3 with TRBJ2-7, with 10 bases that match TRBD2. In germline, CDR1 is SGHNT, CDR2 YENEEA. The V and J ends lost 1 base and 2 bases, in that order; junction bases with no gene match: 8. CDR3 length: 17 residues. In DNA, the CDR3 is TGTGCCAGCAGCTTAGCCCTTGGACTAGCGGAAACCTACGAGCAGTACTTC. It translates to CASSLALGLAETYEQYF.

The CDR3 DNA follows: TGTGCCAGCAGTGAATCCAAGGTTACCTACGAGCAGTACTTC. This sequence encodes CASSESKVTYEQYF. The chain carries TRBV25-1 and TRBJ2-7, with D unresolved. The CDR3 contains 14 residues. Trimming stripped 1 base from V and 2 bases from J, with 9 bases between. Per germline, CDR1 MGHDK and CDR2 SYGVNS.

This clone showed up just a few times. The J gene is TRBJ1-6, the V gene TRBV11-2; D might be TRBD1 (5 bases). Germline CDR1 and CDR2: SGHAT and FQNNGV. CDR3 size: 14 residues. V lost 10 bases to trimming and J lost 5 bases, with 15 bases between them. The DNA of the CDR3 is TGTGCCACAGCGAGGGGAAAAAATAATTCACCCCTCCACTTT. Translation: CATARGKNNSPLHF.

The chain links TRBV29-1 to TRBJ2-7; a possible D gene is TRBD1 (5 bases). This CDR3 is 13 amino acids long. Germline lookup yields CDR1 SQVTM and CDR2 ANQGSEA. Trimming removed 5 bases from V and 2 bases from J, with 13 bases in between. CDR3 loop: CSVTGPRAYEQYF. The DNA of the CDR3 is TGCAGCGTTACAGGACCACGGGCCTACGAGCAGTACTTC.

The genes are TRBV2 and TRBJ1-2; the D is unclear. The germline V and J ends were trimmed by 5 bases and 0 bases, with 10 bases remaining between them. This CDR3 is built from 14 residues. CDR1 and CDR2 from the germline V gene are SNHLY and FYNNEI. This CDR3 reads CASSIRGANYGYTF. In DNA form, the CDR3 reads TGTGCCAGCAGTATACGGGGAGCTAACTATGGCTACACCTTC.

This chain connects TRBV6-5 to TRBJ1-2; 7 positions match TRBD1. The CDR3 totals 12 residues. The germline gives CDR1 MNHEY, CDR2 SVGAGI. The V segment lost 5 bases and the J segment 8 bases; nucleotides outside the gene matches: 5. The CDR3 is CASSQDREGYTF. The DNA for the CDR3 is TGTGCCAGCAGTCAAGACAGGGAGGGCTACACCTTC.